Following are 12 T cell receptor beta chains from one sample sequenced in a study of Ad26.COV2.S vaccination and SARS-CoV-2 variants. The method was immunoSEQ multiplex PCR; TCRdb's version includes in-frame clones alone and lacks a portion of them. This table has around 320,000 clones, roughly 84% appearing once. Treatment noted: roughly 18 received Ad26.COV2.S at low or high dose, single or two shots; about five received placebo; per-sample allocation not given. Samples were taken on day 63 after the first vaccine or placebo injection. Sequencing was performed on peripheral blood, taken in a trial of Ad26.COV2.S vaccine versus placebo. These receptors all stem from a person between 18 and 59 years old who received the Ad26.COV2.S COVID-19 vaccine or a placebo.

A note on this clone: This specimen includes other DNA sequences encoding the same CDR3. This chain connects TRBV11-1 to TRBJ1-1; no firm D call. Germline V lookup: CDR1 SGHAT, CDR2 FQDESV (reference sequence). The V end lost 5 bases, the J end lost 3 bases, and 10 bases lay between the germline ends. CDR3 size: 13 residues. The CDR3 coding sequence is TGTGCCAGCAGCCCCCGAGGGTACACTGAAGCTTTCTTT. Its translation is CASSPRGYTEAFF.

The CDR3 DNA follows: TGTGCCAGCTCACCCCAGGGGGATCGAGAGACCCAGTACTTC. The encoded protein is CASSPQGDRETQYF. The V call is TRBV18, the J call TRBJ2-5; 7 nucleotides match TRBD1. V trimming: 3 bases; J trimming: 4 bases; junction bases outside the gene matches: 5. This CDR3 comprises 14 residues. Germline values: CDR1 KGHSH, CDR2 LQKENI.

The chain joins TRBV5-4 to TRBJ1-2; unclear D gene. The V and J ends lost 4 bases and 3 bases respectively, with 13 bases between them. This CDR3 is built from 14 residues. Germline assignment: CDR1 SGHNT and CDR2 YYREEE (reference sequence). CDR3 DNA sequence: TGTGCCAGCAGCACCCCCGGGCCTGACTATGGCTACACCTTC. Translated, it gives CASSTPGPDYGYTF.

The chain combines TRBV6-4 with TRBJ1-5; D unresolved. The CDR3 covers 16 residues. V shed 0 bases and J shed 2 bases, with 11 bases lying between them. Germline V gene sequence: CDR1 MRHNA, CDR2 SNTAGT. CDR3 sequence: CASSDSRAGGNQPQHF. CDR3 sequence (DNA): TGTGCCAGCAGTGACTCGAGGGCAGGAGGCAATCAGCCCCAGCATTTT.

This clone was detected only a few times. CDR3 bases: TGTGCCAGCAGACAGGGTCGAACCGGGGAGCTGTTTTTT. This encodes CASRQGRTGELFF. V and J are TRBV2 and TRBJ2-2, with D tentatively TRBD1 (6 bases). The V gene lost 6 bases and the J gene lost 5 bases, with 10 bases spanning the gap. The CDR3 sequence is 13 residues long. Per the germline V gene, CDR1 is SNHLY and CDR2 is FYNNEI.

This clone was seen a handful of times. The chain recombines TRBV5-1 with TRBJ2-2; 7 bases agree with TRBD1. Trimming took 2 bases from V and 1 from J; bases not matched to a gene: 2. This CDR3 comprises 15 residues. Germline loops: CDR1 SGHRS, CDR2 YFSETQ. CDR3 in DNA: TGCGCCAGCAGCTTCTCAGGGGGGAACACCGGGGAGCTGTTTTTT. Its translation: CASSFSGGNTGELFF.

J is TRBJ1-1 and V is TRBV19; weak D call: TRBD1 (6 bases). Deletions cut 6 bases from V and 2 bases from J, with 16 bases between. Germline CDR1 LNHDA, CDR2 SQIVND (reference sequence). The CDR3 consists of 15 residues. CDR3 in DNA: TGTGCCAGTAGCACCCCCGCCAGGGGTAACACTGAAGCTTTCTTT. This translates into CASSTPARGNTEAFF.

The chain is built from TRBV6-1 and TRBJ2-3; D possibly corresponds to TRBD2 (5 bases). The germline V gene encodes CDR1 MNHNS and CDR2 SASEGT. Trimming left V 3 bases short and J 1 base short, with 8 bases between. The CDR3 contains 14 residues. CDR3 bases: TGTGCCAGCAGTGACAGGACTCGCACAGATACGCAGTATTTT. This translates into CASSDRTRTDTQYF.

This clone appeared a single time. The V call is TRBV18, the J call TRBJ2-2, with 8 bases lining up with TRBD1. CDR1 KGHSH and CDR2 LQKENI come from the germline V gene. The V and J ends lost 1 base and 0 bases, in that order; junction bases with no gene match: 4. The CDR3 is 17 amino acids. CDR3 bases: TGTGCCAGCTCACCACTTGGACAGGGCGCGAACACCGGGGAGCTGTTTTTT. Its translation: CASSPLGQGANTGELFF. Together with reference TRBV18 and TRBJ2-2, the CDR3 gives the full variable domain: NAGVMQNPRHLVRRRGQEARLRCSPMKGHSHVYWYRQLPEEGLKFMVYLQKENIIDESGMPKERFSAEFPKEGPSILRIQQVVRGDSAAYFCASSPLGQGANTGELFFGEGSRLTVL.

The rearrangement joins TRBV5-1 to TRBJ1-2, with 11 bases fitting TRBD1. The CDR3 is 15 amino acids. The V gene end was trimmed by 4 bases and the J gene end by 4 bases; junction bases not matched to a gene: 6. The germline CDR1 and CDR2 sequences are SGHRS and YFSETQ. This CDR3 reads CASSLRTGGAYGYTF. CDR3 coding DNA: TGCGCCAGCAGCCTTCGGACAGGGGGCGCCTATGGCTACACCTTC.

The CDR3 DNA reads TGTGCCAGCAGCGTAGAATCAGGGGGCGGCGAGTCACCCCTCCACTTT. Translated, it gives CASSVESGGGESPLHF. The chain combines TRBV9 with TRBJ1-6, with TRBD1 matching over 8 bases. Germline values: CDR1 SGDLS, CDR2 YYNGEE. The CDR3 runs 16 residues. Losses at the gene ends were 0 bases for V and 10 bases for J; bases not matched to a gene: 9.

The gene calls are TRBV7-6 and TRBJ1-1, with a possible D match to TRBD1 (6 bases). The germline V and J ends were trimmed by 2 bases and 1 base, with 14 bases remaining between them. This CDR3 comprises 16 residues. Germline-derived CDR1 and CDR2 are SGHVS and FNYEAQ. The CDR3 DNA is TGTGCCAGCAGCTTATGGATGACAGGTACGAACACTGAAGCTTTCTTT. Its protein product is CASSLWMTGTNTEAFF.